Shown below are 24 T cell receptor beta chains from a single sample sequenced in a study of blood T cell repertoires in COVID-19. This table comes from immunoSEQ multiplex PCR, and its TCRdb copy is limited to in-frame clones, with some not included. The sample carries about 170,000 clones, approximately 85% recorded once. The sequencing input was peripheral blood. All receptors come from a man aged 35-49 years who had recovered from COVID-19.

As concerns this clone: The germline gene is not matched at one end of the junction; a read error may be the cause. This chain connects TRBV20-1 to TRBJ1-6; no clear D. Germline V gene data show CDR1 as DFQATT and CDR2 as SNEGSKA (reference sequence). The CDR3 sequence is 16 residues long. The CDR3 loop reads CNASRSASSYNSPLHF. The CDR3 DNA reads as TGCAATGCTAGTAGGTCAGCGAGCTCCTATAATTCACCCCTCCACTTT.

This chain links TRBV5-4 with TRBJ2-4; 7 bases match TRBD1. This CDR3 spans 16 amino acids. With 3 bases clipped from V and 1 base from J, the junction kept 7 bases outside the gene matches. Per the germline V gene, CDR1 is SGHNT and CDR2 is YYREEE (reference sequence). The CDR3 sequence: CASSYPGQSAKNIQYF. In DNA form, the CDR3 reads TGTGCCAGCAGCTACCCGGGACAGTCCGCCAAAAACATTCAGTACTTC.

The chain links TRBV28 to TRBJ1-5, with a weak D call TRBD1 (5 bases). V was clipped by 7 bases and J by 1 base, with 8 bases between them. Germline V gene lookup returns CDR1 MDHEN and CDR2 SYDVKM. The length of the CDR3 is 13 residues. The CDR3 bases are TGTGCCAGCACAGGGTGGAGCAATCAGCCCCAGCATTTT. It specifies CASTGWSNQPQHF.

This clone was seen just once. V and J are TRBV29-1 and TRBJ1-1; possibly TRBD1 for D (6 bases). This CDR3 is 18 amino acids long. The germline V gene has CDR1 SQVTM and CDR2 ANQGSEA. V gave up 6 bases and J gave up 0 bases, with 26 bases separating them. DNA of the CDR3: TGCAGCGTCACAGGGAACTCCTCTCCTTCTCACATGAACACTGAAGCTTTCTTT. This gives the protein CSVTGNSSPSHMNTEAFF.

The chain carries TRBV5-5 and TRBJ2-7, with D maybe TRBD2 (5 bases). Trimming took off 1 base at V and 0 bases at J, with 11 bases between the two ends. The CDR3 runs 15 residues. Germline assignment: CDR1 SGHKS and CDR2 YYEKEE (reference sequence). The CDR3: CASSLRAENSYEQYF. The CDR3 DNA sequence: TGTGCCAGCAGCTTGCGAGCGGAGAACTCCTACGAGCAGTACTTC.

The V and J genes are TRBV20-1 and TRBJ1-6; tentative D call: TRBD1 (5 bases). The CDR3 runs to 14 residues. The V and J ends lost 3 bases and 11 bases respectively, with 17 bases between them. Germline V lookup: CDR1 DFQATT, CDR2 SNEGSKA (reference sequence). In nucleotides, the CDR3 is TGCAGTGCTAGTAGGTCGGGGACTAGGCCACCCCTCCACTTT. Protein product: CSASRSGTRPPLHF.

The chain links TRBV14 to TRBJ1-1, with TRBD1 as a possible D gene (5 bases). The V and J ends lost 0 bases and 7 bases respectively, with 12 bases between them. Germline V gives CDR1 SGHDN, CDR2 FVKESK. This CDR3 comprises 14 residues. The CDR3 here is CASSQDLGVGEAFF. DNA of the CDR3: TGTGCCAGCAGCCAAGATCTAGGGGTGGGTGAAGCTTTCTTT.

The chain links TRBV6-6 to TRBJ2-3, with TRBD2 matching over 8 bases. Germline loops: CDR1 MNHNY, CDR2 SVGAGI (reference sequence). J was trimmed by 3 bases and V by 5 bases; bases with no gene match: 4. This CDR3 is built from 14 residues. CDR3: CASSLAGRTDTQYF. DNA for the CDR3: TGTGCCAGCAGTCTAGCGGGCAGGACAGATACGCAGTATTTT.

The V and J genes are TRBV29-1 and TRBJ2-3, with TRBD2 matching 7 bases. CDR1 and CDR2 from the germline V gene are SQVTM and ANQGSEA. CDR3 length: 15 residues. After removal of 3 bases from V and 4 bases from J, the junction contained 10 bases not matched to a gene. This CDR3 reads CSVDLGGGKADTQYF. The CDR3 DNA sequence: TGCAGCGTTGATTTGGGGGGAGGGAAAGCAGATACGCAGTATTTT.

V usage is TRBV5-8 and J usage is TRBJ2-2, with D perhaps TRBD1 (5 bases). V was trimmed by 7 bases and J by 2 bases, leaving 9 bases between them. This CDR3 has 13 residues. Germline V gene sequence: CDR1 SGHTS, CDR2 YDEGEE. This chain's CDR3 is CASGAVNTGELFF. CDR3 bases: TGTGCCAGCGGGGCAGTTAACACCGGGGAGCTGTTTTTT.

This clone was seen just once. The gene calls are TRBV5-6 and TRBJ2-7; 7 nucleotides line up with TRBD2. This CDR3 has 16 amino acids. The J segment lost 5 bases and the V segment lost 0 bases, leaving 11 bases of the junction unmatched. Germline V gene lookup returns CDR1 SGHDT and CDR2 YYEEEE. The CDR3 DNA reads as TGTGCCAGCAGCTTGGCTGGGAGGGACGTGGTCCACGAGCAGTACTTC. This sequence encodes CASSLAGRDVVHEQYF.

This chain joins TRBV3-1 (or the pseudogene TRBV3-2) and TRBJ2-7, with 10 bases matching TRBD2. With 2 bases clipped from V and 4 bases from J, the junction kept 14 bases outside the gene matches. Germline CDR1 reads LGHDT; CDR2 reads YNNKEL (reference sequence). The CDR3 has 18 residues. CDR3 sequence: CASSQNYKGLASTYEQYF. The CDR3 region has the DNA TGTGCCAGCAGCCAAAATTACAAGGGACTAGCGAGTACTTACGAGCAGTACTTC.

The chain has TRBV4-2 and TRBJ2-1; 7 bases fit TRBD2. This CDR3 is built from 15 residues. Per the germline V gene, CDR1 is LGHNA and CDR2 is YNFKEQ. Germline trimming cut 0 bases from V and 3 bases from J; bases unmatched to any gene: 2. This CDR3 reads CASSQERDYYNEQFF. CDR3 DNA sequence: TGTGCCAGCAGCCAAGAGAGGGACTACTACAATGAGCAGTTCTTC.

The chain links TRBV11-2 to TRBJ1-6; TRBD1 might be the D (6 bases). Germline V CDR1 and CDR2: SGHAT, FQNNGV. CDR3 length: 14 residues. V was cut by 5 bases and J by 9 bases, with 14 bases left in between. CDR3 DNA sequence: TGTGCCAGCAGCCAGAGACAGGTGGTTTCACCCCTCCACTTT. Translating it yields CASSQRQVVSPLHF.

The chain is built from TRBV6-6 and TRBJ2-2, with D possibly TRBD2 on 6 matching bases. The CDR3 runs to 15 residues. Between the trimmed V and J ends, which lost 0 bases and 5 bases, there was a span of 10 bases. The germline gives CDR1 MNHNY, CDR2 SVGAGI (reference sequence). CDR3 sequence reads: CASSYSGTPTGELFF. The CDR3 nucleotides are TGTGCCAGCAGTTACTCGGGGACTCCGACCGGGGAGCTGTTTTTT.

For the CDR3, the DNA is TGTGCCAGCAGCGCCGGAGGAGAAGATACGCAGTATTTT. Encoded protein: CASSAGGEDTQYF. This chain joins TRBV9 and TRBJ2-3, with D possibly being TRBD2 (5 bases). The CDR3 runs 13 residues. Trimming left V 3 bases short and J 5 bases short, with 10 bases between. Germline V lookup: CDR1 SGDLS, CDR2 YYNGEE.

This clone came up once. The CDR3 DNA is TGTGCCAGCAACTCTCCCAGCGGGGACGAGCAGTACTTC. Its protein product is CASNSPSGDEQYF. V usage is TRBV7-2 and J usage is TRBJ2-7, with TRBD2 matching over 7 bases. Germline V gene lookup returns CDR1 SGHTA and CDR2 FQGNSA. This CDR3 is built from 13 residues. With V trimmed by 7 bases and J by 5 bases, 8 bases remained unmatched.

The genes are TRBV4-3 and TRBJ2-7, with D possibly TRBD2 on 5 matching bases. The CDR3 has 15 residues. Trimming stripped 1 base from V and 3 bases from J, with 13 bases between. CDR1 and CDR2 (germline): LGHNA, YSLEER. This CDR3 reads CASSQVLGDYYEQYF. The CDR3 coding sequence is TGCGCCAGCAGCCAAGTTCTTGGAGACTACTACGAGCAGTACTTC.

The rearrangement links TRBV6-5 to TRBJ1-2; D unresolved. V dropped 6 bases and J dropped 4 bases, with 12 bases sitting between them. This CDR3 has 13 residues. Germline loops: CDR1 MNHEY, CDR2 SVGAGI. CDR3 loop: CASRVGSFYGYTF. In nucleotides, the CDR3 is TGTGCCAGCAGGGTTGGGAGCTTCTATGGCTACACCTTC.

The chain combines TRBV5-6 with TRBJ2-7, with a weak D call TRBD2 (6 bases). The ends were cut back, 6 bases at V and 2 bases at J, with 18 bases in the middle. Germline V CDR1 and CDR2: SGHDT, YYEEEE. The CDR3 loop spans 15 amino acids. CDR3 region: CASNVVEGHPYEQYF. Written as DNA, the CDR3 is TGTGCCAGCAACGTGGTGGAGGGGCACCCCTACGAGCAGTACTTC. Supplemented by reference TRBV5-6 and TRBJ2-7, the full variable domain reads DAGVTQSPTHLIKTRGQQVTLRCSPKSGHDTVSWYQQALGQGPQFIFQYYEEEERQRGNFPDRFSGHQFPNYSSELNVNALLLGDSALYLCASNVVEGHPYEQYFGPGTRLTVT.

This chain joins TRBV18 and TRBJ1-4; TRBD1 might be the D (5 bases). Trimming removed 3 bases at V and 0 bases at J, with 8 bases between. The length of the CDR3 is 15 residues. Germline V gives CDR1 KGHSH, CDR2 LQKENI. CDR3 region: CASSPTASTNEKLFF. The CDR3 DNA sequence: TGTGCCAGCTCACCGACAGCCTCAACTAATGAAAAACTGTTTTTT.

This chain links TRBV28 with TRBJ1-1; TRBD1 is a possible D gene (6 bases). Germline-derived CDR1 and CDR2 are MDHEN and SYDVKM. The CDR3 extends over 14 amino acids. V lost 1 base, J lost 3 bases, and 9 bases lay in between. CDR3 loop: CASSLSAGDTEAFF. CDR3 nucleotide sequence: TGTGCCAGCAGTTTATCGGCAGGGGACACTGAAGCTTTCTTT.

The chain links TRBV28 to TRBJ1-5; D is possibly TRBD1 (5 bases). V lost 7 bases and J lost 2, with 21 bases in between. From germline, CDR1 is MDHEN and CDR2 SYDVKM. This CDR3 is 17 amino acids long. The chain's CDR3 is CASTLFGGGLRNQPQHF. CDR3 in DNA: TGTGCCAGCACCCTTTTCGGGGGTGGGTTGCGCAATCAGCCCCAGCATTTT.

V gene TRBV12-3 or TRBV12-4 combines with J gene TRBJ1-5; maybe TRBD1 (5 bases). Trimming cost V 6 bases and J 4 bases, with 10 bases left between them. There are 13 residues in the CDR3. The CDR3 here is CASSRQKNQPQHF. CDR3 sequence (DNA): TGTGCCAGCAGCCGACAGAAGAATCAGCCCCAGCATTTT.